Detailed here is one TCR beta chain. The data are from a study of CXCR3-negative and CXCR3-positive naive CD8 T cells. The CDR3 is 13 residues long. The germline CDR1 and CDR2 sequences are MNHEY and SMNVEV (reference sequence). 5' RACE with UMI labels generated the TRB cDNA libraries. TCRdb re-called the 5' RACE reads, yielding one record per CDR3 amino acid sequence without DNA. The sample has 55,000 to 65,000 distinct CDR3 sequences. This TCR came from a human donor in good health. Some clones in this sample may be carry-over from other donors' samples. Input material: naive CXCR3- CD8+ T cells from blood. Sample subset: CD45RO-CCR7+CD27+CD95- naive CD8+ T cells lacking CXCR3 (TNR3-). This chain uses TRBV27 with TRBJ1-2; the D gene TCRdb calls, TRBD1, cannot be checked with no DNA. The CDR3 region is CASSLGQGNGYTF.